These 22 T cell receptor beta chains were all obtained from the same sample, sequenced in a study of Graves' ophthalmopathy and Graves' hyperthyroidism. For repertoire sequencing, the TCR beta CDR3 regions were amplified from RNA transcripts. The authors performed first-round RT-PCR with HTBI primers and then a second-round multiplex PCR. TCRdb reprocessed the multiplex PCR reads via MiXCR and lists one record per CDR3 protein. The sample shows about half a million distinct CDR3 sequences, around 14% of them seen only once. Sequencing was done on a sample of blood. The receptors stem from a woman in her thirties with Graves' ophthalmopathy.

This clonotype was recorded many times. V is TRBV4-1 and J is TRBJ1-5; tentatively, D is TRBD1 (5 bases). V was clipped by 1 base and J by 0 bases, with 13 bases between them. Germline V CDR1 and CDR2: MGHRA, YSYEKL. The CDR3 is 17 amino acids. CDR3 in DNA: TGCGCCAGCAGCCAAGTACTGACAGTTGATAGCAATCAGCCCCAGCATTTT. Protein: CASSQVLTVDSNQPQHF.

Many counts were recorded for this clonotype. The chain uses TRBV4-1 and TRBJ1-5; TRBD1 matches 9 bases. V lost 4 bases, J lost 6 bases, and 10 bases stayed unmatched. Germline assignment: CDR1 MGHRA and CDR2 YSYEKL. The CDR3 consists of 16 residues. The CDR3 DNA reads as TGCGCCAGCAGCCCCGATCCGGGACAGGGCGGTCAGCCCCAGCATTTT. This gives the protein CASSPDPGQGGQPQHF.

This clonotype was observed at least ten times. The chain couples TRBV6-1 to TRBJ1-5; D not certain. The CDR3 length is 14 residues. Per germline, CDR1 MNHNS and CDR2 SASEGT. With 6 bases removed from V and 7 bases from J, the gap between germline ends came to 16 bases. The CDR3 reads CASSENGVGQPQHF. The CDR3 nucleotides read TGTGCCAGCAGCGAAAACGGGGTGGGACAGCCCCAGCATTTT.

This clonotype showed up many times. V and J are TRBV7-3 and TRBJ1-6, with 7 positions matching TRBD1. From germline, CDR1 is SGHTA and CDR2 FQGTGA. The V segment lost 5 bases and the J segment 6 bases; nucleotides outside the gene matches: 4. The CDR3 has 14 residues. CDR3 amino acids: CASSVTGFNSPLHF. The DNA for the CDR3 is TGTGCCAGCAGCGTGACAGGGTTTAATTCACCCCTCCACTTT.

The chain is built from TRBV6-1 and TRBJ2-1, with TRBD2 matching over 10 bases. There are 16 residues in the CDR3. Looked up from germline, CDR1 is MNHNS and CDR2 is SASEGT. The ends lost 0 bases at V and 4 bases at J; junction bases unmatched: 3. This chain's CDR3 is CASSEALAGGYNEQFF. For the CDR3, the DNA is TGTGCCAGCAGTGAAGCTTTAGCGGGGGGATACAATGAGCAGTTCTTC.

This clonotype was seen at least ten times. The rearrangement joins TRBV28 to TRBJ2-7; possible D gene TRBD2, 5 bases. Trimming left V 3 bases short and J 5 bases short, with 8 bases between. This CDR3 contains 12 residues. CDR1 and CDR2 from the germline V gene are MDHEN and SYDVKM. The CDR3 protein is CASSFGSNEQYF. CDR3 DNA sequence: TGTGCCAGCAGTTTTGGGAGTAACGAGCAGTACTTC.

This clonotype was seen repeatedly, ten times or more. V gene TRBV12-3 or TRBV12-4 combines with J gene TRBJ1-2, with D possibly TRBD1 on 5 matching bases. V was clipped by 2 bases and J by 7 bases, with 11 bases between them. The CDR3 totals 13 residues. DNA of the CDR3: TGTGCCAGCAGTTTAAGGGGCACAATTGGCTACACCTTC. Encoded protein: CASSLRGTIGYTF.

This clonotype was seen at least ten times. CDR3 DNA sequence: TGTGCCAGCAGTTTACCGGGACTAGAAGCTTTCTTT. Translating it yields CASSLPGLEAFF. This chain links TRBV12-3 or TRBV12-4 with TRBJ1-1; a weak D match, TRBD1 (5 bases). V was clipped by 2 bases and J by 8 bases, with 9 bases between them. The CDR3 contains 12 residues.

This clonotype was observed at least ten times. The chain is built from TRBV7-8 and TRBJ1-5; D is undetermined. The germline gives CDR1 SGHVS, CDR2 FQNEAQ. Trimming pared 2 bases from V and 1 base from J, leaving 9 bases between. CDR3 length: 15 residues. In DNA, the CDR3 is TGTGCCAGCAGCTTACAAGCGGAGAGCAATCAGCCCCAGCATTTT. Its protein product is CASSLQAESNQPQHF.

In its sample, this clonotype was seen many times. The V gene is TRBV7-8, the J gene TRBJ2-7; D tentatively reads TRBD1 or TRBD2 (5 bases each). The germline V and J ends were trimmed by 5 bases and 0 bases, with 14 bases remaining between them. CDR1 and CDR2 from the germline V gene are SGHVS and FQNEAQ. This CDR3 comprises 15 residues. CDR3 coding DNA: TGTGCCAGCAGCCCGAGGGGCCCGAGCTCCTACGAGCAGTACTTC. This sequence encodes CASSPRGPSSYEQYF.

This chain uses TRBV29-1 with TRBJ2-5, with 8 bases identical to TRBD2. V dropped 8 bases and J dropped 7; count of bases not matched to a gene: 12. Germline CDR1 and CDR2: SQVTM and ANQGSEA. The CDR3 contains 13 residues. This CDR3 reads CSPGRAPGGTQYF. CDR3 in DNA: TGCAGCCCCGGGAGGGCCCCTGGAGGGACCCAGTACTTC. The full variable domain, rest sourced from reference TRBV29-1 and TRBJ2-5, is SAVISQKPSRDICQRGTSLTIQCQVDSQVTMMFWYRQQPGQSLTLIATANQGSEATYESGFVIDKFPISRPNLTFSTLTVSNMSPEDSSIYLCSPGRAPGGTQYFGPGTRLLVL.

This clonotype was seen at least ten times. This chain links TRBV20-1 with TRBJ2-7; D call uncertain. V lost 5 bases and J 4 bases, leaving 15 bases between the germline ends. Germline CDR1 reads DFQATT; CDR2 reads SNEGSKA (reference sequence). The CDR3 runs to 13 residues. CDR3 DNA: TGCAGTGCTTCATCCCCCCCTATGTACGAGCAGTACTTC. Translating it yields CSASSPPMYEQYF.

This clonotype was counted at least ten times. The V and J genes are TRBV18 and TRBJ2-7, with 7 bases fitting TRBD1. CDR1 KGHSH and CDR2 LQKENI come from the germline V gene. V trimming: 3 bases; J trimming: 1 base; junction bases outside the gene matches: 9. The CDR3 runs to 16 residues. DNA for the CDR3: TGTGCCAGCTCACCTCTGTTCCGGGACAGATCCTACGAGCAGTACTTC. It is translated as CASSPLFRDRSYEQYF.

CDR3 protein: CASSLEGQGYTGELFF. CDR3 in DNA: TGCGCCAGCAGCTTGGAGGGCCAGGGGTACACCGGGGAGCTGTTTTTT. The chain is built from TRBV5-1 and TRBJ2-2; perhaps TRBD1 as D (6 bases). V was shortened by 0 bases and J by 3 bases, with 12 bases between the two germline ends. Looked up from germline, CDR1 is SGHRS and CDR2 is YFSETQ. The CDR3 has 16 residues.

In its sample, this clonotype was seen many times. The V call is TRBV5-1, the J call TRBJ2-5; D gene ambiguous. V was shortened by 7 bases and J by 0 bases, with 13 bases between the two germline ends. There are 14 residues in the CDR3. Germline CDR1 and CDR2: SGHRS and YFSETQ. CDR3 in DNA: TGCGCCAGCGCCCGGAGCCGGTACCAAGAGACCCAGTACTTC. Amino acids: CASARSRYQETQYF.

This clonotype appeared many times. The chain recombines TRBV2 with TRBJ2-7; 7 nucleotides match TRBD1. The J segment lost 3 bases and the V segment lost 1 base, leaving 6 bases of the junction unmatched. The CDR3 contains 15 residues. Germline V gives CDR1 SNHLY, CDR2 FYNNEI. CDR3 nucleotides: TGTGCCAGCAGTGAAGGTCAGGGACAGATCTACGAGCAGTACTTC. This translates into CASSEGQGQIYEQYF.

This clonotype was seen many times. The chain recombines TRBV6-1 with TRBJ1-6; 10 positions agree with TRBD1. CDR1 is MNHNS and CDR2 is SASEGT in the germline V gene. This CDR3 region has 15 residues. V lost 1 base, J lost 10 bases, and 4 bases stayed unmatched. The CDR3 loop is CASSEGTGGHSPLHF. The CDR3 DNA is TGTGCCAGCAGTGAAGGGACAGGGGGGCACTCACCCCTCCACTTT.

In this sample, this clonotype turned up many times. The rearrangement links TRBV7-9 to TRBJ2-7, with TRBD1 as a possible D gene (6 bases). Trimming removed 2 bases at V and 6 bases at J, with 11 bases between. The CDR3 has 13 residues. Looked up from germline, CDR1 is SEHNR and CDR2 is FQNEAQ (reference sequence). CDR3 residues: CASSLIIRGEQYF. CDR3 coding DNA: TGTGCCAGCAGCTTAATTATCAGGGGCGAGCAGTACTTC.

This clonotype occurred many times. V and J are TRBV6-1 and TRBJ2-5; possible D gene TRBD1, 5 bases. The CDR3 length is 13 residues. CDR1 is MNHNS, CDR2 SASEGT, per germline. Between the trimmed V and J ends, which lost 4 bases and 5 bases, there was a span of 11 bases. CDR3 nucleotides: TGTGCCAGCAGTGCCTGGGGCCGGGAGACCCAGTACTTC. It specifies CASSAWGRETQYF.

This clonotype was counted ten times or more. The chain links TRBV11-2 to TRBJ2-7; the D is unclear. Trimming pared 5 bases from V and 2 bases from J, leaving 10 bases between. In germline, CDR1 is SGHAT, CDR2 FQNNGV. This CDR3 has 13 amino acids. CDR3 in DNA: TGTGCCAGCAGCACGGACGCCACCTACGAGCAGTACTTC. Translating gives CASSTDATYEQYF.

This clonotype was found many times. This chain uses TRBV14 with TRBJ2-5; TRBD2 matches 8 bases. V gave up 4 bases and J gave up 7 bases; unmatched junction bases: 11. The CDR3 has 15 residues. Germline V gene data show CDR1 as SGHDN and CDR2 as FVKESK. The CDR3 sequence: CASSPAGGLSPTQYF. The CDR3 nucleotides are TGTGCCAGCAGCCCGGCGGGAGGACTAAGTCCGACCCAGTACTTC. The full variable domain, rest sourced from reference TRBV14 and TRBJ2-5, is EAGVTQFPSHSVIEKGQTVTLRCDPISGHDNLYWYRRVMGKEIKFLLHFVKESKQDESGMPNNRFLAERTGGTYSTLKVQPAELEDSGVYFCASSPAGGLSPTQYFGPGTRLLVL.

This clonotype has a count of ten or more. The rearrangement links TRBV5-1 to TRBJ2-7; either TRBD1 or TRBD2 may fit D (5 bases each). The CDR3 is 15 amino acids. Germline values: CDR1 SGHRS, CDR2 YFSETQ. Trimming left V 2 bases short and J 0 bases short, with 12 bases between. CDR3 sequence reads: CASSFGAGFSYEQYF. CDR3 nucleotide sequence: TGCGCCAGCAGCTTCGGGGCAGGATTCTCCTACGAGCAGTACTTC.